This T cell receptor beta chain is from a study of CD8 T cells in ankylosing spondylitis. TCRdb re-called the 5' RACE reads through MiXCR, storing one row per CDR3 protein. The data show more than 30,000 distinct CDR3 sequences, roughly an eighth seen once. Trimming removed 2 bases from V and 3 bases from J; junction bases left unmatched: 8. Germline V gene lookup returns CDR1 DFQATT and CDR2 SNEGSKA (reference sequence). The CDR3 runs to 16 residues. General study points: Clones tied to disease were said to be significantly enriched in matched ankylosing spondylitis synovial fluid. Relatively rare in peripheral blood, disease-linked clones were also CD8+.

This clonotype has a count of ten or more. Its antigen is not identified. The clonotype comes from a male donor with ankylosing spondylitis. The V gene is TRBV20-1, the J gene TRBJ2-7, with 12 bases identical to TRBD2. What was sequenced was synovial fluid, either unsorted or a sorted T cell fraction (not recorded which). The CDR3 loop reads CSARPGLAGEIYEQYF. CDR3 bases: TGCAGTGCTAGACCGGGACTAGCGGGCGAAATCTACGAGCAGTACTTC.